These 31 T cell receptor beta chains originate from one sample sequenced in a study of T cells in women clearing cervical HPV infection. Method: immunoSEQ multiplex PCR; TCRdb's copy keeps in-frame clones and lacks some. This sample lists about 39,000 clones; its ten largest clones have about 5%. Sequencing was done on a sample of blood buffy coat. The receptors were gathered from a woman aged 18-70 years with a cervical HPV16 infection that either progressed to CIN3+ or cleared (not recorded which).

As concerns this clone: The DNA ends 3 residues before the CDR3 does, and the rest of the CDR3 is filled in from the germline J gene. The J gene is TRBJ1-6, the V gene TRBV5-4; D gene unclear. Germline CDR1 reads SGHNT; CDR2 reads YYREEE (reference sequence). Trimming left V 4 bases short and J 0 bases short, with 8 bases between. The CDR3 runs to 15 residues. The sequenced CDR3 bases are TGTGCCAGCAGCCCTACTAGCTCCTATAATTCACCC. The encoded protein is CASSPTSSYNSP. The CDR3 in full is CASSPTSSYNSPLHF.

With regard to this clone: The CDR3 goes on 3 residues after the read ends, and that part is filled in from the germline J gene. V and J are TRBV29-1 and TRBJ2-3, with 13 nucleotides matching TRBD2. V was clipped by 7 bases and J by 0 bases; unmatched bases: 4. Germline loops: CDR1 SQVTM, CDR2 ANQGSEA. The CDR3 extends over 15 amino acids. The CDR3 here is CSATSGGTSTDTQYF. CDR3 DNA (partial): TGCAGCGCGACTAGCGGGGGGACTAGCACAGATACG.

With respect to this clone: The read stops 3 residues short of the end of the CDR3; the missing end is completed from the germline J gene. The same CDR3 is also encoded by other DNA sequences in this sample. The rearrangement links TRBV7-9 to TRBJ2-1; TRBD2 aligns across 11 bases. The CDR3 totals 15 residues. Germline trimming cut 0 bases from V and 7 bases from J; bases unmatched to any gene: 2. Germline V gives CDR1 SEHNR, CDR2 FQNEAQ (reference sequence). CDR3 DNA (partial): TGTGCCAGCAGCTTAGCGACTAGCGGGGTTAATGAG. The encoded protein is CASSLATSGVNE. The CDR3, in full, reads CASSLATSGVNEQFF.

In the case of this clone: The read falls 3 residues short of the CDR3 end, and the missing part is taken from the germline J gene. The chain couples TRBV28 to TRBJ2-5, with 7 positions matching TRBD2. V gave up 4 bases and J gave up 5 bases; unmatched junction bases: 10. CDR3 size: 15 residues. Germline loops: CDR1 MDHEN, CDR2 SYDVKM. The DNA read from the CDR3 is TGTGCCAGCAGTTCCCCAAAGCGGGGCGCGGAGACC. Its protein product is CASSSPKRGAET. The complete CDR3 protein is CASSSPKRGAETQYF.

Here the CDR3 reads CATSRGDREHVNEQFF. The covered CDR3 bases are TGTGCCACCAGCAGAGGGGACAGGGAACATGTCAATGAG. The chain employs TRBV15 and TRBJ2-1, with TRBD1 identical over 9 bases. The read comes to an end 3 residues before the CDR3 does, leaving the germline J gene to fill in the end. V lost 1 base to trimming and J lost 6 bases; unmatched junction nucleotides: 7. Germline V gives CDR1 LNHNV, CDR2 YYDKDF (reference sequence). The CDR3 has 16 residues. The whole variable domain, remainder taken from reference TRBV15 and TRBJ2-1, is DAMVIQNPRYQVTQFGKPVTLSCSQTLNHNVMYWYQQKSSQAPKLLFHYYDKDFNNEADTPDNFQSRRPNTSFCFLDIRSPGLGDTAMYLCATSRGDREHVNEQFFGPGTRLTVL.

As to this clone: The read ends 3 residues before the CDR3 terminus; that terminus is restored from the germline J gene. The same CDR3 also results from other DNA sequences found in this sample. V usage is TRBV5-1 and J usage is TRBJ1-1; the match to TRBD1 covers 9 bases. Per the germline V gene, CDR1 is SGHRS and CDR2 is YFSETQ. CDR3 size: 16 residues. The V segment lost 0 bases and the J segment 4 bases; nucleotides outside the gene matches: 7. CDR3 bases read: TGCGCCAGCAGCTTGGCGGGACAGGGTGAGAGCACTGAA. This translates into CASSLAGQGESTE. The complete CDR3 sequence is CASSLAGQGESTEAFF.

Points on this clone: The read terminates 3 residues ahead of where the CDR3 ends, so the germline J gene completes it. The chain employs TRBV5-4 and TRBJ1-2; a weak D match, TRBD1 (5 bases). The CDR3 sequence is 15 residues long. The V end lost 2 bases, the J end lost 6 bases, and 17 bases lay between the germline ends. The V gene's germline CDR1 is SGHNT and CDR2 YYREEE (reference sequence). CDR3 DNA (partial): TGTGCCAGCAGCTTCTCGACAGAAATATACAATGGC. Protein product: CASSFSTEIYNG. The full CDR3 sequence reads CASSFSTEIYNGYTF.

Note on this clone: The read ends 3 residues before the CDR3 terminus; that terminus is restored from the germline J gene. This chain connects TRBV27 to TRBJ2-5; 12 nucleotides line up with TRBD2. Germline V gives CDR1 MNHEY, CDR2 SMNVEV (reference sequence). The CDR3 is 15 amino acids. After removal of 4 bases from V and 4 bases from J, the junction contained 4 bases not matched to a gene. CDR3 DNA, as far as it was read: TGTGCCAGCAGTTCGACTAGCGGGGGAGTAGAGACC. It codes for CASSSTSGGVET. The CDR3 in its entirety is CASSSTSGGVETQYF.

Points on this clone: The read finishes 3 residues shy of the CDR3 end, and the germline J gene is used to complete it. The chain uses TRBV20-1 and TRBJ1-1; 9 bases agree with TRBD1. V shed 6 bases, J shed 5 bases, and the junction held 10 bases outside the gene matches. The germline CDR1 and CDR2 sequences are DFQATT and SNEGSKA (reference sequence). CDR3 length equals 14 residues. The part of the CDR3 DNA that was read is TGCAGTGCCCGCAACAGGGGGCTAGGGACTGAA. The encoded protein is CSARNRGLGTE. Given in full, the CDR3 is CSARNRGLGTEAFF.

With regard to this clone: The read halts 3 residues ahead of the CDR3 end, with the missing end drawn from the germline J gene. The chain uses TRBV5-6 and TRBJ2-7; TRBD2 matches 9 bases. The germline gives CDR1 SGHDT, CDR2 YYEEEE. The CDR3 is 15 residues long. Trimming took 2 bases from V and 3 from J; bases not matched to a gene: 6. The CDR3 DNA, read in part, is TGTGCCAGCAGCTTAGGGCTAGCGGGGAGCTACGAG. As protein: CASSLGLAGSYE. The whole CDR3 protein reads CASSLGLAGSYEQYF. The whole variable domain, filled in from reference TRBV5-6 and TRBJ2-7, reads DAGVTQSPTHLIKTRGQQVTLRCSPKSGHDTVSWYQQALGQGPQFIFQYYEEEERQRGNFPDRFSGHQFPNYSSELNVNALLLGDSALYLCASSLGLAGSYEQYFGPGTRLTVT.

Notes on this clone: The read is 3 residues too short to cover the CDR3 end, so that end is filled in from the germline J gene. The J gene is TRBJ2-7, the V gene TRBV7-9; possibly TRBD1 for D (6 bases). Trimming took 3 bases from V and 3 from J, leaving 9 bases between them. In germline, CDR1 is SEHNR, CDR2 FQNEAQ (reference sequence). The CDR3 covers 13 residues. The part of the CDR3 DNA that was read is TGTGCCAGCAGCTTCGGACAGTTCTACGAG. Translated: CASSFGQFYE. The whole CDR3 is CASSFGQFYEQYF.

About this clone: The missing CDR3 end, 3 residues past where the read stops, is filled in from the germline J gene. The V call is TRBV15, the J call TRBJ1-4, with D hard to call. Trimming removed 1 base at V and 4 bases at J, with 4 bases between. The germline gives CDR1 LNHNV, CDR2 YYDKDF (reference sequence). This CDR3 contains 13 residues. CDR3 DNA, as far as it was read: TGTGCCACCAGCAGAGTGCGTAATGAAAAA. Its protein is CATSRVRNEK. The CDR3, in full, reads CATSRVRNEKLFF.

For this clone: The read comes to an end 3 residues before the CDR3 does, leaving the germline J gene to fill in the end. The chain links TRBV19 to TRBJ1-5; 9 bases agree with TRBD1. There are 16 residues in the CDR3. CDR1 LNHDA and CDR2 SQIVND come from the germline V gene (reference sequence). V lost 3 bases and J lost 8; bases outside the gene matches: 11. The part of the CDR3 DNA that was read is TGTGCCAGTAGTATTTTGGGGACAGGGAAAATAGAGCCC. Translated: CASSILGTGKIEP. The whole CDR3 is CASSILGTGKIEPQHF.

On this clone itself: The read comes to an end 3 residues before the CDR3 does, leaving the germline J gene to fill in the end. V and J are TRBV20-1 and TRBJ1-5; D gene unclear. This CDR3 comprises 15 residues. Germline lookup yields CDR1 DFQATT and CDR2 SNEGSKA (reference sequence). Trimming shortened V by 5 bases and J by 1 base, and 15 bases separated the two germline ends. CDR3 bases read: TGCAGTGCTTCACCTCCTACAGAAAGCAATCAGCCC. Translating it yields CSASPPTESNQP. The whole CDR3 sequence reads CSASPPTESNQPQHF.

Comment on this clone: The read is 3 residues too short to cover the CDR3 end, so that end is filled in from the germline J gene. The chain is built from TRBV20-1 and TRBJ2-3; 13 bases match TRBD2. The CDR3 is 14 residues long. V shed 6 bases and J 4 bases; nucleotides not matched to a gene: 4. Germline-derived CDR1 and CDR2 are DFQATT and SNEGSKA (reference sequence). The CDR3 protein is CSAPGLAGSDTQYF. The covered CDR3 bases are TGCAGTGCCCCGGGACTAGCGGGGTCAGATACG.

About this clone: The DNA ends 3 residues before the CDR3 does, and the rest of the CDR3 is filled in from the germline J gene. This sequence joins TRBV19 and TRBJ1-2; D may be TRBD1 (6 bases). Germline V gene lookup returns CDR1 LNHDA and CDR2 SQIVND (reference sequence). CDR3 size: 15 residues. V lost 2 bases and J lost 4, with 14 bases in between. CDR3 bases read: TGTGCCAGTAGTATATCGCGAGACAGGTCCTATGGC. This gives the protein CASSISRDRSYG. The entire CDR3 is CASSISRDRSYGYTF.

About this clone: The read terminates 3 residues before the CDR3 end, so the remaining end is supplied by the germline J gene. This chain links TRBV4-2 with TRBJ2-2, with TRBD2 identical over 10 bases. Germline-derived CDR1 and CDR2 are LGHNA and YNFKEQ. The ends lost 0 bases at V and 8 bases at J; junction bases unmatched: 12. The CDR3 length is 18 residues. The CDR3 bases that were read are TGTGCCAGCAGCCAAGATCTCCCCAGCGGGGGGGCCGGTGGGGAG. Its protein product is CASSQDLPSGGAGGE. The CDR3 in its entirety is CASSQDLPSGGAGGELFF.

Of note for this clone: Coverage ceases 3 residues before the CDR3 finishes, and the germline J gene fills in the end. This chain links TRBV5-1 with TRBJ2-3; a possible D gene is TRBD2 (7 bases). In germline, CDR1 is SGHRS, CDR2 YFSETQ. V lost 7 bases, J lost 2 bases, and 17 bases lay in between. There are 15 residues in the CDR3. The CDR3 bases that were read are TGCGCCAGCTTTAAGGGGGGGTCGAACACAGATACG. Amino acid sequence: CASFKGGSNTDT. The full CDR3 sequence reads CASFKGGSNTDTQYF.

About this clone itself: The read ends 3 residues before the CDR3 terminus; that terminus is restored from the germline J gene. This chain links TRBV20-1 with TRBJ2-5, with 10 bases identical to TRBD2. CDR3 length: 16 residues. Germline V lookup: CDR1 DFQATT, CDR2 SNEGSKA (reference sequence). Trimming removed 3 bases from V and 2 bases from J; junction bases left unmatched: 9. The CDR3 protein is CSASGVRAGGQETQYF. CDR3 DNA, as far as it was read: TGCAGTGCTAGTGGTGTACGAGCGGGGGGGCAAGAGACC.

Details on this clone: The CDR3 end is not reached by the read, which stops 3 residues before it; the germline J gene fills it in. This chain links TRBV6-1 with TRBJ2-7, with 10 bases lining up with TRBD2. The germline gives CDR1 MNHNS, CDR2 SASEGT. This CDR3 has 15 residues. The trim removed 2 bases at V and 5 bases at J, leaving 6 bases unmatched. CDR3 sequence: CASSEWTSGQDEQYF. CDR3 DNA, as far as it was read: TGTGCCAGCAGTGAATGGACTAGCGGCCAGGACGAG.

CDR3 sequence reads: CASSPLDQGVETQYF. The CDR3 DNA, read in part, is TGTGCCAGTAGCCCACTCGATCAGGGTGTAGAGACC. The rearrangement links TRBV19 to TRBJ2-5; D is perhaps TRBD1 (5 bases). The read gets to within 3 residues of the CDR3 end, and the germline J gene fills in the rest. The V end was cut by 6 bases, the J end by 4 bases, with 18 bases between. Per germline, CDR1 LNHDA and CDR2 SQIVND (reference sequence). The CDR3 has 15 residues.

Details on this clone: The CDR3 end is not reached by the read, which stops 3 residues before it; the germline J gene fills it in. J is TRBJ2-7 and V is TRBV2; D uncertain. CDR1 is SNHLY and CDR2 is FYNNEI in the germline V gene. The length of the CDR3 is 13 residues. Trimming left V 2 bases short and J 2 bases short, with 7 bases between. The sequenced part of the CDR3 DNA is TGTGCCAGCAGTGAACCCAGAACCTACGAG. As protein: CASSEPRTYE. The complete CDR3 protein is CASSEPRTYEQYF.

CDR3 DNA (partial): TGTGCCAGCAGCTGGCAGGGGGCGGAGACC. It codes for CASSWQGAET. In full, the CDR3 reads CASSWQGAETQYF. This chain uses TRBV5-4 with TRBJ2-5; 8 bases fit TRBD1. The read falls 3 residues short of the CDR3 end, and the missing part is taken from the germline J gene. J gave up 5 bases and V 3 bases, and 3 bases lay outside the gene matches. Germline V gene data show CDR1 as SGHNT and CDR2 as YYREEE (reference sequence). This CDR3 is built from 13 residues.

As regards this clone: Coverage ceases 3 residues before the CDR3 finishes, and the germline J gene fills in the end. The chain employs TRBV5-1 and TRBJ1-1, with TRBD1 matching 9 bases. Trimming took 3 bases from V and 3 from J; bases not matched to a gene: 6. There are 15 residues in the CDR3. From germline, CDR1 is SGHRS and CDR2 YFSETQ. The CDR3 here is CASSWGTGSDTEAFF. Incomplete CDR3 DNA: TGCGCCAGCAGCTGGGGGACAGGGTCGGACACTGAA.

As to this clone: The read stops 3 residues short of the end of the CDR3; the missing end is completed from the germline J gene. The V call is TRBV2, the J call TRBJ2-1, with 12 bases identical to TRBD2. V lost 5 bases, J lost 9 bases, and 5 bases stayed unmatched. Germline V CDR1 and CDR2: SNHLY, FYNNEI. The CDR3 sequence is 14 residues long. The CDR3 bases that were read are TGTGCCAGCAGTTCTAGCGGGGGGGCCGCTGAG. Its protein product is CASSSSGGAAE. The entire CDR3 is CASSSSGGAAEQFF.

With respect to this clone: The CDR3 end is not reached by the read, which stops 3 residues before it; the germline J gene fills it in. The rearrangement uses TRBV12-3 or TRBV12-4 and TRBJ2-7; D may be TRBD2 (5 bases). The CDR3 runs to 12 residues. V lost 6 bases, J lost 3 bases, and 9 bases lay in between. This CDR3 reads CASSNSGYEQYF. The sequenced CDR3 bases are TGTGCCAGCAGCAACAGCGGCTACGAG.

Incomplete CDR3 DNA: TGTGCCAGCAGCCAACGACACGACTATGGC. Its protein product is CASSQRHDYG. The entire CDR3 reads CASSQRHDYGYTF. The V and J genes are TRBV14 and TRBJ1-2; D not resolved. The CDR3 end falls 3 residues outside the read, so it is completed with the germline J gene. The CDR3 spans 13 residues. CDR1 is SGHDN, CDR2 FVKESK, per germline. Trimming took 2 bases from V and 3 from J, leaving 7 bases between them.

Of note for this clone: The sequence runs out 3 residues before the end of the CDR3; the remainder is reconstructed from the germline J gene. V and J are TRBV5-4 and TRBJ2-1; a weak D match, TRBD1 (6 bases). The CDR3 contains 15 residues. V was clipped by 4 bases and J by 0 bases, with 11 bases between them. The germline V gene encodes CDR1 SGHNT and CDR2 YYREEE (reference sequence). The CDR3 is CASSRDTSSYNEQFF. CDR3 DNA, as far as it was read: TGTGCCAGCAGCCGGGACACTAGCTCCTACAATGAG.

Points on this clone: Germline and junction disagree at one end, which may indicate a read error. The CDR3 goes on 3 residues after the read ends, and that part is filled in from the germline J gene. The V gene is TRBV10-1, the J gene TRBJ2-7; D is unresolved. The length of the CDR3 is 11 residues. Germline CDR1 WNHNN, CDR2 SYGVQD (reference sequence). The sequenced part of the CDR3 DNA is TGCACCAGCAGTGACGGCTACGAG. Amino acids: CTSSDGYE. The full-length CDR3 reads as CTSSDGYEQYF.

On this clone itself: The sequence runs out 3 residues before the end of the CDR3; the remainder is reconstructed from the germline J gene. The chain couples TRBV2 to TRBJ2-1; 8 nucleotides align to TRBD2. CDR1 and CDR2 from the germline V gene are SNHLY and FYNNEI. Losses at the gene ends were 8 bases for V and 7 bases for J; bases not matched to a gene: 10. The CDR3 is made up of 14 amino acids. CDR3 amino acids: CASHGRGAGNEQFF. CDR3 DNA (partial): TGTGCCAGCCACGGGCGGGGGGCGGGTAATGAG.

Turning to this clone: The missing CDR3 end, 3 residues past where the read stops, is filled in from the germline J gene. V is TRBV6-1 and J is TRBJ1-2; 10 nucleotides align to TRBD1. CDR1 and CDR2 (germline): MNHNS, SASEGT. This CDR3 spans 16 amino acids. This CDR3 reads CASSERAPGQGGGYTF. The part of the CDR3 DNA that was read is TGTGCCAGCAGCGAAAGGGCCCCAGGACAGGGGGGGGGC.